What follows is one T cell receptor beta chain and its context. This sample is drawn from a study of blood T cell repertoires in COVID-19. Turning to the study itself: From the United States, Italy and Spain came samples of acute and convalescent COVID-19. From T cells, B-cell-depleted T cells, or PBMCs came the material, which was cDNA or gDNA.

In the source study's methods: Amplification of reference gene primers provided the estimated nucleated cell counts. Clones were sequenced by immunoSEQ multiplex PCR, and TCRdb holds only the in-frame ones, with some missing. V and J calls plus clone size are reproduced from that table; the DNA served to infer D and trimming. The profile shows 95,000 to 150,000 clones, about two thirds of them singletons. The sample comprised peripheral blood. This clonotype was obtained from a human donor with acute or convalescent COVID-19. The donor label of this sample is uncertain.

DNA for the CDR3: TGTGCCAGCAGGAGGGACAGGGGTGAAGCAGATACGCAGTATTTT. Protein: CASRRDRGEADTQYF. The J gene is TRBJ2-3, the V gene TRBV6-5; TRBD1 matches 10 bases. Looked up from germline, CDR1 is MNHEY and CDR2 is SVGAGI. J gave up 4 bases and V 6 bases, and 7 bases lay outside the gene matches. The CDR3 spans 15 residues.